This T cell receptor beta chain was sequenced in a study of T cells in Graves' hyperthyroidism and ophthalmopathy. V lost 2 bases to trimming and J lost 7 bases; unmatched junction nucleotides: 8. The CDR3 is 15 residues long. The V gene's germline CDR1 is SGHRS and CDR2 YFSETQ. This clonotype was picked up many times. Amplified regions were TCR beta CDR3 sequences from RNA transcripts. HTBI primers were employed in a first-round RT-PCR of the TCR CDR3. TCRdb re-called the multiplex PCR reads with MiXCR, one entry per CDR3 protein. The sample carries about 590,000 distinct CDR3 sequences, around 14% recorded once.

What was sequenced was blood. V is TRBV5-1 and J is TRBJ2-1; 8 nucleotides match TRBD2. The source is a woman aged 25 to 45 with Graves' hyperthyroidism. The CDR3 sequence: CASSFSGEDWNEQFF. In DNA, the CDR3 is TGCGCCAGCAGCTTTAGCGGGGAAGACTGGAATGAGCAGTTCTTC.